A selection of T cell receptor beta chains follows, all from one sample in a study of blood T cell repertoires in COVID-19. Method: immunoSEQ multiplex PCR; TCRdb's copy keeps in-frame clones and lacks some. This table holds about 170,000 clones, roughly 90% found once. Sequencing was carried out using peripheral blood. All receptors derive from a man in his 60s with acute or convalescent COVID-19. Each CDR3 is given with its conserved first and last residue. D genes are given only for firm matches. Clone size is not always given. Where it is, it says once, few, many or a class for expanded clones.

D: NA; J: TRBJ2-1; V: TRBV3-1/TRBV3-2; size: few; DNA: TGTGCCAGCAGCCTGAGGGCACTAGCTTTGGGAGATGAGCAGTTCTTC; CDR3: CASSLRALALGDEQFF
D: TRBD1; J: TRBJ1-4; V: TRBV4-1; size: NA; DNA: TGCGCCAGCAGCCTAAATTCCGGGACAGCCGGTGAAAAACTGTTTTTT; CDR3: CASSLNSGTAGEKLFF
D: NA; J: TRBJ2-5; V: TRBV5-1; size: NA; DNA: TGCGCCAGCAGCTTAGAGCAAGAGACCCAGTACTTC; CDR3: CASSLEQETQYF
D: NA; J: TRBJ1-4; V: TRBV19; size: NA; DNA: TGTGCCAGTAGTATCTCGGGGAATGAAAAACTGTTTTTT; CDR3: CASSISGNEKLFF
D: TRBD1; J: TRBJ1-4; V: TRBV5-4; size: NA; DNA: TGTGCCAGCAGCTCTAGACAGGGTGAAAAACTGTTTTTT; CDR3: CASSSRQGEKLFF
D: NA; J: TRBJ1-5; V: TRBV12-3/TRBV12-4; size: NA; DNA: TGTGCCAGCCGACTGGGACACAATCAGCCCCAGCATTTT; CDR3: CASRLGHNQPQHF
D: NA; J: TRBJ2-5; V: TRBV24-1; size: NA; DNA: TGTGCCACCAGTGATGGTTCGACATTCCAAGAGACCCAGTACTTC; CDR3: CATSDGSTFQETQYF
D: TRBD1; J: TRBJ2-3; V: TRBV5-1; size: NA; DNA: TGCGCCAGCAGGACAGGGGACCACACAGATACGCAGTATTTT; CDR3: CASRTGDHTDTQYF
D: TRBD1; J: TRBJ1-4; V: TRBV5-6; size: NA; DNA: TGTGCCAGCAGCTTGACAGGGGGCGAAAAACTGTTTTTT; CDR3: CASSLTGGEKLFF
D: TRBD1; J: TRBJ2-1; V: TRBV11-3; size: NA; DNA: TGTGCCAGCAGCCTTGGGACAGGCTCCTACAATGAGCAGTTCTTC; CDR3: CASSLGTGSYNEQFF
D: NA; J: TRBJ1-6; V: TRBV7-8; size: NA; DNA: TGTGCCAGCAGCTCTCAGATGGACAGTGGGAGCTCCTATAATTCACCCCTCCACTTT; CDR3: CASSSQMDSGSSYNSPLHF
D: TRBD1; J: TRBJ1-1; V: TRBV9; size: few; DNA: TGTGCCAGCAGCACCACGGACAGGGGGGTTACTGAAGCTTTCTTT; CDR3: CASSTTDRGVTEAFF
D: NA; J: TRBJ1-1; V: TRBV6-5; size: NA; DNA: TGTGCCAGCAGTTACCCCGGGACAAGGGAAGCTTTCTTT; CDR3: CASSYPGTREAFF
D: NA; J: TRBJ1-2; V: TRBV12-3/TRBV12-4; size: NA; DNA: TGTGCCAGCACCATGACTCTTGACTATGGCTACACCTTC; CDR3: CASTMTLDYGYTF
D: TRBD2; J: TRBJ2-1; V: TRBV15; size: NA; DNA: TGTGCCACCACCTCGACTAGCGGTAGGAACAATGAGCAGTTCTTC; CDR3: CATTSTSGRNNEQFF
D: NA; J: TRBJ2-1; V: TRBV10-3; size: NA; DNA: TGTGCCATCAGTGACGGCGGAGGGGATGAGCAGTTCTTC; CDR3: CAISDGGGDEQFF
D: TRBD2; J: TRBJ2-5; V: TRBV27; size: NA; DNA: TGTGCCAGCAGTTGGGGACTAGCGGGGGGCTATTCCCAAGAGACCCAGTACTTC; CDR3: CASSWGLAGGYSQETQYF
D: NA; J: TRBJ2-7; V: TRBV7-4; size: NA; DNA: TGTGCCAGCAGCTTATCTGAATCAGACTCCTACGAGCAGTACTTC; CDR3: CASSLSESDSYEQYF
D: NA; J: TRBJ1-2; V: TRBV20-1; size: NA; DNA: TGCAGTGCTAGTTCTCCAAGTTCCGGGTTATATGGCTACACCTTC; CDR3: CSASSPSSGLYGYTF
D: NA; J: TRBJ2-3; V: TRBV6-2/TRBV6-3; size: NA; DNA: TGTGCCAGCAGCCCGATAGCAGATACGCAGTATTTT; CDR3: CASSPIADTQYF
D: TRBD1; J: TRBJ1-2; V: TRBV7-2; size: NA; DNA: TGTGCCAGCAGCCGTACAGGGGGGGTTCGTGGCTACACCTTC; CDR3: CASSRTGGVRGYTF
D: TRBD2; J: TRBJ2-1; V: TRBV10-3; size: NA; DNA: TGTGCCATCAGCCGGACTAGCGGGGGGGCCTCCTACAATGAGCAGTTCTTC; CDR3: CAISRTSGGASYNEQFF
D: TRBD2; J: TRBJ2-1; V: TRBV18; size: NA; DNA: TGTGCCAGCTCACCGAGACTAGCGGGTTCCTACAATGAGCAGTTCTTC; CDR3: CASSPRLAGSYNEQFF
D: NA; J: TRBJ2-5; V: TRBV11-1; size: NA; DNA: TGTGCCAGCAGCTTAAGGGTGGGGAGAGAGACCCAGTACTTC; CDR3: CASSLRVGRETQYF
D: NA; J: TRBJ1-3; V: TRBV29-1; size: once; DNA: TGCAGCGTTGTCCAGGGCCCTGGAAACACCATATATTTT; CDR3: CSVVQGPGNTIYF
D: TRBD2; J: TRBJ2-2; V: TRBV30; size: NA; DNA: TGTGCCTGGGGGCCGGGGGGGAGCGACACCGGGGAGCTGTTTTTT; CDR3: CAWGPGGSDTGELFF
D: NA; J: TRBJ1-5; V: TRBV30; size: NA; DNA: TGTGCCTGGAGTAGAGGACAGAACAATCAGCCCCAGCATTTT; CDR3: CAWSRGQNNQPQHF
D: TRBD1; J: TRBJ2-4; V: TRBV5-6; size: NA; DNA: TGTGCCAGCAGCTTGGCCGGGGACAGCCGGCCCTTAGCCAAAAACATTCAGTACTTC; CDR3: CASSLAGDSRPLAKNIQYF
D: TRBD2; J: TRBJ2-7; V: TRBV19; size: NA; DNA: TGTGCCAGTAGTCCGATTCGGACTAGCGGGAGTTACGAGCAGTACTTC; CDR3: CASSPIRTSGSYEQYF